The 21 T cell receptor beta chains below were found in one sample sequenced in a study of CD8+ T cells in alopecia areata. In five patients, CD4+ T cells were split by CD25+CD127- sorting. Reverse transcription of extracted RNA yielded cDNA, which provided the sequencing template. Here immunoSEQ multiplex PCR was the method, and the copy in TCRdb shows in-frame clones only, minus some. The sample lists approximately 13,000 clones, around 50% occurring once. Sequenced sample: CD4+ Tregs sorted from blood. The source of these receptors is a human donor with alopecia areata.

CDR3 in amino acids: CASSLLGLGVRGDQPQHF. CDR3 nucleotides: TGTGCCAGCAGTTTATTAGGTTTGGGGGTTAGGGGGGATCAGCCCCAGCATTTT. This chain uses TRBV28 with TRBJ1-5, with D maybe TRBD1 (6 bases). Trimming left V 1 base short and J 5 bases short, with 21 bases between. The CDR3 loop spans 18 amino acids. The V gene's germline CDR1 is MDHEN and CDR2 SYDVKM. The full variable domain, its missing parts supplied by reference TRBV28 and TRBJ1-5, is DVKVTQSSRYLVKRTGEKVFLECVQDMDHENMFWYRQDPGLGLRLIYFSYDVKMKEKGDIPEGYSVSREKKERFSLILESASTNQTSMYLCASSLLGLGVRGDQPQHFGDGTRLSIL.

In its sample, this clone was seen once. This chain joins TRBV6-5 and TRBJ1-2; D uncertain. The V gene's germline CDR1 is MNHEY and CDR2 SVGAGI. V gave up 3 bases and J gave up 7 bases, with 6 bases separating them. The CDR3 loop spans 11 amino acids. CDR3 amino acids: CASSYDGGYTF. As DNA, the CDR3 is TGTGCCAGCAGTTATGATGGTGGCTACACCTTC.

This clone came up once. This chain joins TRBV6-6 and TRBJ2-7, with D perhaps TRBD2 (5 bases). The germline CDR1 and CDR2 sequences are MNHNY and SVGAGI (reference sequence). The CDR3 runs to 14 residues. The V gene lost 6 bases and the J gene lost 4 bases, with 16 bases spanning the gap. DNA of the CDR3: TGTGCCAGCAGCAATAGTAGCGTCGGTTACGAGCAGTACTTC. Encoded protein: CASSNSSVGYEQYF.

This clone has only one observation. The V call is TRBV5-1, the J call TRBJ2-5; TRBD2 is a possible D gene (6 bases). V lost 0 bases, J lost 11 bases, and 14 bases lay in between. The length of the CDR3 is 13 residues. Germline V gene data show CDR1 as SGHRS and CDR2 as YFSETQ. The CDR3 loop reads CASSLAPWEEQYF. DNA of the CDR3: TGCGCCAGCAGCTTGGCCCCTTGGGAGGAGCAGTACTTC.

This clone occurred a few times. The chain joins TRBV5-1 to TRBJ1-1; TRBD1 might be the D (5 bases). Looked up from germline, CDR1 is SGHRS and CDR2 is YFSETQ. Trimming stripped 4 bases from V and 0 bases from J, with 13 bases between. The CDR3 has 15 amino acids. As DNA, the CDR3 is TGCGCCAGCAGCAGAATCGACAGAATGAACACTGAAGCTTTCTTT. Encoded protein: CASSRIDRMNTEAFF.

This clone appeared a few times. The chain links TRBV27 to TRBJ2-7; D might be TRBD1 (6 bases). Trimming pared 6 bases from V and 2 bases from J, leaving 20 bases between. Per the germline V gene, CDR1 is MNHEY and CDR2 is SMNVEV (reference sequence). There are 16 residues in the CDR3. CDR3 nucleotide sequence: TGTGCCAGCAGGGACAGAAGGGGTGCGGTGGCCTACGAGCAGTACTTC. Amino acid sequence: CASRDRRGAVAYEQYF.

V is TRBV11-1 and J is TRBJ1-1; D call uncertain. The V gene's germline CDR1 is SGHAT and CDR2 FQDESV (reference sequence). The CDR3 spans 13 residues. V lost 1 base to trimming and J lost 5 bases, with 8 bases between them. The CDR3 sequence: CASSLVVGTEAFF. In DNA, the CDR3 is TGTGCCAGCAGCTTAGTTGTGGGGACTGAAGCTTTCTTT.

The rearrangement links TRBV6-5 to TRBJ1-2; 8 nucleotides align to TRBD1. CDR1 and CDR2 (germline): MNHEY, SVGAGI. V shed 6 bases, J shed 2 bases, and the junction held 8 bases outside the gene matches. The CDR3 consists of 15 residues. The CDR3 DNA reads TGTGCCAGCAGCCGGGGGACAGGAGGAAACTATGGCTACACCTTC. Protein product: CASSRGTGGNYGYTF.

This chain links TRBV29-1 with TRBJ2-7; D possibly corresponds to TRBD1 (5 bases). V was pared by 4 bases and J by 5 bases, with 18 bases between. The CDR3 runs to 14 residues. Germline assignment: CDR1 SQVTM and CDR2 ANQGSEA. In DNA, the CDR3 is TGCAGCGTTGGTCCGGGTCAGGGCGTCAACGAGCAGTACTTC. Its translation: CSVGPGQGVNEQYF.

The V gene is TRBV7-9, the J gene TRBJ2-1, with D perhaps matching TRBD1 (5 bases). Germline-derived CDR1 and CDR2 are SEHNR and FQNEAQ (reference sequence). This CDR3 spans 13 amino acids. V lost 5 bases and J 3 bases, leaving 8 bases between the germline ends. The CDR3 here is CASSQDSYNEQFF. Here the CDR3 DNA reads TGTGCCAGCAGCCAAGACAGCTACAATGAGCAGTTCTTC.

This clone was observed once. The J gene is TRBJ1-1, the V gene TRBV28; no reliable D call. Germline assignment: CDR1 MDHEN and CDR2 SYDVKM. V was clipped by 3 bases and J by 1 base, with 9 bases between them. There are 14 residues in the CDR3. CDR3 protein: CASSLVVGNTEAFF. In DNA, the CDR3 is TGTGCCAGCAGTTTGGTGGTTGGGAACACTGAAGCTTTCTTT.

The sample holds one count of this clone. This chain connects TRBV6-5 to TRBJ2-7, with D maybe TRBD2 (6 bases). CDR1 and CDR2 from the germline V gene are MNHEY and SVGAGI. The CDR3 has 16 residues. V dropped 4 bases and J dropped 1 base, with 17 bases sitting between them. CDR3 amino acids: CASSSTPWGDSYEQYF. The CDR3 region has the DNA TGTGCCAGCAGTTCTACTCCATGGGGGGATTCCTACGAGCAGTACTTC.

This clone was seen a few times. The chain is built from TRBV5-1 and TRBJ2-7, with 7 bases identical to TRBD2. Germline V gene lookup returns CDR1 SGHRS and CDR2 YFSETQ. The CDR3 consists of 16 residues. V trimming: 1 base; J trimming: 1 base; junction bases outside the gene matches: 8. DNA of the CDR3: TGCGCCAGCAGCTTGTCCCCGGGACTAAAATCCTACGAGCAGTACTTC. This codes for CASSLSPGLKSYEQYF.

This clone came up once. This chain joins TRBV9 and TRBJ1-2; the D gene is possibly TRBD1 (5 bases). Germline-derived CDR1 and CDR2 are SGDLS and YYNGEE. The V and J ends lost 4 bases and 4 bases respectively, with 20 bases between them. The CDR3 consists of 16 residues. DNA for the CDR3: TGTGCCAGCAGCCCTACCCTCGGGACGCAATCCTATGGCTACACCTTC. Its protein is CASSPTLGTQSYGYTF.

The rearrangement joins TRBV18 to TRBJ2-4, with 8 bases identical to TRBD1. Germline loops: CDR1 KGHSH, CDR2 LQKENI. This CDR3 comprises 14 residues. The junction had 5 bases not matched to a gene; V was cut back by 3 bases and J by 7 bases. For the CDR3, the DNA is TGTGCCAGCTCACCGGCCCAGGGGGCGAACATTCAGTACTTC. It specifies CASSPAQGANIQYF.

The chain is built from TRBV19 and TRBJ1-5; perhaps TRBD1 as D (6 bases). V was trimmed by 6 bases and J by 6 bases, leaving 15 bases between them. The V gene's germline CDR1 is LNHDA and CDR2 SQIVND (reference sequence). The CDR3 runs to 14 residues. The CDR3 DNA sequence: TGTGCCAGTAGACCCCGACAGGCGCGTCAGCCCCAGCATTTT. Its protein product is CASRPRQARQPQHF.

CDR3 amino acids: CASSSQVTDEKLFF. CDR3 coding DNA: TGTGCCAGCTCATCACAGGTCACGGATGAAAAACTGTTTTTT. The chain uses TRBV18 and TRBJ1-4, with a tentative D call TRBD1 (5 bases). This CDR3 has 14 residues. Germline assignment: CDR1 KGHSH and CDR2 LQKENI. The V end lost 5 bases, the J end lost 6 bases, and 13 bases lay between the germline ends.

To note about this clone: Germline is not matched at one junction end, which may reflect a read error. This sample also contains other DNA sequences that code for the same CDR3. J is TRBJ2-7 and V is TRBV28; D not resolved. Germline V gene sequence: CDR1 MDHEN, CDR2 SYDVKM. The CDR3 runs to 15 residues. The CDR3 nucleotides read TGTGCCAGCAGTTTACCCTCTCAGTGGTCCTACGAACAGTACTTC. It yields the protein CASSLPSQWSYEQYF.

The chain employs TRBV4-1 and TRBJ2-7; 14 nucleotides line up with TRBD2. The CDR3 runs 20 residues. V shed 5 bases, J shed 1 base, and the junction held 16 bases outside the gene matches. Germline V gene data show CDR1 as MGHRA and CDR2 as YSYEKL. CDR3 nucleotide sequence: TGCGCCAGCAGCTTGCAGTTGGGACTAGCGGGAGCCCGACAATCCTACGAGCAGTACTTC. It is translated as CASSLQLGLAGARQSYEQYF.

The gene calls are TRBV10-2 and TRBJ1-5; weak D call: TRBD1 (6 bases). The germline gives CDR1 WSHSY, CDR2 SAAADI. The CDR3 has 17 residues. The V and J ends lost 6 bases and 0 bases respectively, with 18 bases between them. The CDR3 loop reads CASRGGLGTDSNQPQHF. The DNA for the CDR3 is TGCGCCAGCAGGGGGGGGCTTGGGACGGATAGCAATCAGCCCCAGCATTTT.

The V gene is TRBV27, the J gene TRBJ1-4, with TRBD1 as a possible D gene (5 bases). This CDR3 has 13 amino acids. Germline CDR1 reads MNHEY; CDR2 reads SMNVEV (reference sequence). V was cut by 6 bases and J by 8 bases, with 13 bases left in between. CDR3 nucleotides: TGTGCCAGCAGACTAAGACAGAACGAAAAACTGTTTTTT. This gives the protein CASRLRQNEKLFF.